This T cell receptor beta chain emerged from a study of T-cell memory formation after mild COVID-19. Trimming shortened V by 7 bases and J by 3 bases, and 13 bases separated the two germline ends. CDR3 size: 13 residues. Germline V CDR1 and CDR2: ENHRY, SYGVKD. Barcoded TCR alpha and TCR beta cDNA libraries with UMIs came from 5'RACE using constant-segment primers. TCRdb ran MiXCR on the 5' RACE reads and lists one entry per CDR3 protein. The sample contains about 410,000 distinct CDR3 sequences, roughly 17% of which appear only once. Turning to this clonotype: The target antigen is unknown.

Study-wide findings and caveats: Researchers could not confirm that second-wave clones peaking on day 37 targeted SARS-CoV-2.

Specimen: PBMCs or a T cell subset sorted from them (not recorded which). The TCR originated in a man between 18 and 35 years old who had mild COVID-19 (a few samples of this study predate the infection). Cell type and time point are not known. This chain uses TRBV10-3 with TRBJ2-7; D tentatively fits TRBD1 or TRBD2 (5 bases each). The CDR3 DNA reads TGTGCCATCAACTCCGGGACGGACTACGAGCAGTACTTC. This sequence encodes CAINSGTDYEQYF.